Given below is one T cell receptor beta chain in context. Stated treatment: preoperative locoregional IRX-2 cytokine immunotherapy. Preoperative locoregional IRX-2 cytokine immunotherapy was tested in the phase Ib source study. The data were taken from a study of preoperative IRX-2 immunotherapy in early breast cancer. Only in-frame clones appear in the TCRdb table, and some are missing; sequencing was by immunoSEQ multiplex PCR. The sample records just over 25,000 clones, roughly four fifths being singletons. V was cut by 0 bases and J by 1 base, with 8 bases left in between. Germline CDR1 SGHRS, CDR2 YFSETQ. The CDR3 extends over 16 amino acids.

The sequence was collected from a human donor with breast cancer. V gene TRBV5-1 combines with J gene TRBJ2-6, with no clear D. Source: lymph node tissue, taken after IRX-2 immunotherapy. The CDR3 nucleotides are TGCGCCAGCAGCTTGGCCGGTAGATCTGGGGCCAACGTCCTGACTTTC. Translated: CASSLAGRSGANVLTF.